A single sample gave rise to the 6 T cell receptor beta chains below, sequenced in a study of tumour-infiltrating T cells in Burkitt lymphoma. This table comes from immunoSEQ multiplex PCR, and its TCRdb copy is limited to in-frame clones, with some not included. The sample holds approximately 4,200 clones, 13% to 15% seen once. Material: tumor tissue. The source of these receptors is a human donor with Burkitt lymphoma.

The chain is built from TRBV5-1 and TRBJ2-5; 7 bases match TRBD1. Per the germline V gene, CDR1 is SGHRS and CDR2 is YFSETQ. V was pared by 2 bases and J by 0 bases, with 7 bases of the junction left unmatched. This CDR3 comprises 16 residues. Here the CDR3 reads CASSFSQGVYQETQYF. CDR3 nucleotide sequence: TGCGCCAGCAGCTTCTCCCAGGGGGTGTACCAAGAGACCCAGTACTTC.

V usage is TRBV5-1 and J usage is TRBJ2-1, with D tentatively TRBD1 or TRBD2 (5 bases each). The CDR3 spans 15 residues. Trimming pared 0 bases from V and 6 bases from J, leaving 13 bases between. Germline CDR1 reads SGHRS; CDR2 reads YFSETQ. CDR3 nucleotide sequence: TGCGCCAGCAGCTTGGAACCAGGGAGAGGCAATGAGCAGTTCTTC. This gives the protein CASSLEPGRGNEQFF.

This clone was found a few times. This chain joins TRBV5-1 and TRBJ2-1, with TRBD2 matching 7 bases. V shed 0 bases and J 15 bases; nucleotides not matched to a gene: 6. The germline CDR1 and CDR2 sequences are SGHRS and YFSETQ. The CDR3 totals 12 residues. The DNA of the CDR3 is TGCGCCAGCAGCTTGGGGGAGGGACCGGTGTTCTTC. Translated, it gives CASSLGEGPVFF.

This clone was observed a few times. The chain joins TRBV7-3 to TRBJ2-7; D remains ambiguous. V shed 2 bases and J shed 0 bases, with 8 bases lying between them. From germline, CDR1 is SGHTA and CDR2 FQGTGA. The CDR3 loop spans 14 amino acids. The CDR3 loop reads CASSLLPPSYEQYF. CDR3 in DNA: TGTGCCAGCAGCTTACTCCCTCCCTCCTACGAGCAGTACTTC.

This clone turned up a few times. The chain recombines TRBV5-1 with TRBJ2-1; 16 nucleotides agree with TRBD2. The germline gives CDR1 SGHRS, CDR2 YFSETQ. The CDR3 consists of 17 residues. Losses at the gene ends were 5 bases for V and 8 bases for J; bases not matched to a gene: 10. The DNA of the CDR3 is TGCGCCAGCAGGTCGGGACTAGCGGGAGGGCCGGGGGATGAGCAGTTCTTC. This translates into CASRSGLAGGPGDEQFF.

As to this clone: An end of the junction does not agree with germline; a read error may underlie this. CDR3 region: CASREGAGAGYNEQFF. DNA for the CDR3: TGTGCCAGCAGAGAAGGGGCAGGGGCGGGCTACAATGAGCAGTTCTTC. This chain connects TRBV2 to TRBJ2-1; D might be TRBD1 (6 bases). This CDR3 region has 16 residues. The germline V gene has CDR1 SNHLY and CDR2 FYNNEI.